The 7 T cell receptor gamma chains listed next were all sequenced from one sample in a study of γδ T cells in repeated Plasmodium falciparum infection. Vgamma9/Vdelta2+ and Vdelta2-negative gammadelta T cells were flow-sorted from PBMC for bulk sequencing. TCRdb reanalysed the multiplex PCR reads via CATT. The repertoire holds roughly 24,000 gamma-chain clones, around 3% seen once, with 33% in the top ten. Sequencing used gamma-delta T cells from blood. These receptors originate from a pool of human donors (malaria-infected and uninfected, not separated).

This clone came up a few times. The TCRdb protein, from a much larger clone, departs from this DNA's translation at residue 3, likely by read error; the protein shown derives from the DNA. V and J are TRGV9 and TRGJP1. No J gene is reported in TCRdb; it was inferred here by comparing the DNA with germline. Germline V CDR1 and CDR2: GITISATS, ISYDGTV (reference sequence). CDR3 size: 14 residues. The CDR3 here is CASWDPLTGWFKIF. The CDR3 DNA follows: TGTGCCTCGTGGGACCCACTAACTGGTTGGTTCAAGATATTT.

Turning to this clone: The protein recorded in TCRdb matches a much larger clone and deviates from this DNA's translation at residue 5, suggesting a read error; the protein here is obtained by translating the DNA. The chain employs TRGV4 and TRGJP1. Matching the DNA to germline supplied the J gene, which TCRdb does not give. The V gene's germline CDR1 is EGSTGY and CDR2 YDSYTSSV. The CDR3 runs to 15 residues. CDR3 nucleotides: TGTGCCACCTGGGGTGGGCGGGTCACTGGTTGGTTCAAGATATTT. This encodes CATWGGRVTGWFKIF.

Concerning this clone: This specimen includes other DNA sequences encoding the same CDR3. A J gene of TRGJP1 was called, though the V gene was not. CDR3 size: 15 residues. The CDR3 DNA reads TGTGCACCTGGGACAGAATATACCACTGGTTGGTTCAAGATATTT. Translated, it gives CAPGTEYTTGWFKIF.

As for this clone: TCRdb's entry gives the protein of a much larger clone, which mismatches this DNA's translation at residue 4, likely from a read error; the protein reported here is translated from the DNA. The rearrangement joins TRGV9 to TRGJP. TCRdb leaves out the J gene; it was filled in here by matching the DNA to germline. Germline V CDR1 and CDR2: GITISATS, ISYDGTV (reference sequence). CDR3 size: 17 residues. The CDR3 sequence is CALCEDQGELGKKIKVF. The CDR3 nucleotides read TGTGCCTTGTGTGAGGACCAGGGAGAGTTGGGCAAAAAAATCAAGGTATTT.

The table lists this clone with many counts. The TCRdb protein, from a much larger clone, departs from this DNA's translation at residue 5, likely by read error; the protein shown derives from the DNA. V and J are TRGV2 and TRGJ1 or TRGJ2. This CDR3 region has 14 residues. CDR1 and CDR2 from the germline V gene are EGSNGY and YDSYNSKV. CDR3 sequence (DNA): TGTGCCACCTGGAACGGGCCGAATTATTATAAGAAACTCTTT. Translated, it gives CATWNGPNYYKKLF.

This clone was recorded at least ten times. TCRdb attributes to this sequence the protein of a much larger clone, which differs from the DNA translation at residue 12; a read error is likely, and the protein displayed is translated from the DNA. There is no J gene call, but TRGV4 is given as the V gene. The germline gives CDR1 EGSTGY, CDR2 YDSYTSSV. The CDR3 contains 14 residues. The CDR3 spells CATWDGPIYYKQLF. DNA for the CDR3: TGTGCCACCTGGGATGGGCCGATTTATTATAAGCAACTCTTT.

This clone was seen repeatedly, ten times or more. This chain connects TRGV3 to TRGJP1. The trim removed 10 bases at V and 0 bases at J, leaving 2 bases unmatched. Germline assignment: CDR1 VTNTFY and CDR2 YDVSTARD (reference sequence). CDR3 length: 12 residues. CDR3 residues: CATYTTGWFKIF. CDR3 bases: TGTGCCACATATACCACTGGTTGGTTCAAGATATTT.